Each of the 16 T cell receptor beta chains below was sequenced from the same sample in a study of T cells in Graves' hyperthyroidism and ophthalmopathy. TCR beta CDR3 sequences were amplified from RNA transcripts. The primer set for the first-round RT-PCR of the TCR CDR3 was HTBI. TCRdb re-analysed the multiplex PCR reads in MiXCR, keeping a single row per CDR3 protein. Among around 100,000 distinct CDR3 sequences, over 45% were seen once, and the ten largest hold 26%. Sequenced material: blood. All receptors come from a man in his forties with Graves' hyperthyroidism.

This clonotype has a single count. The chain employs TRBV19 and TRBJ1-6, with TRBD1 matching over 9 bases. V shed 3 bases and J 4 bases; nucleotides not matched to a gene: 1. This CDR3 comprises 15 residues. Germline assignment: CDR1 LNHDA and CDR2 SQIVND (reference sequence). The CDR3 DNA is TGTGCCAGTAGTATCGGGACAGGGTATAATTCACCCCTCCACTTT. It translates to CASSIGTGYNSPLHF.

The gene calls are TRBV7-9 and TRBJ1-5; a weak D match, TRBD1 (5 bases). Trimming shortened V by 6 bases and J by 14 bases, and 20 bases separated the two germline ends. The germline CDR1 and CDR2 sequences are SEHNR and FQNEAQ (reference sequence). The CDR3 covers 13 residues. The CDR3 DNA sequence: TGTGCCAGCAGTCGTGGGGACGGAACCTACGAGCATTTT. It encodes CASSRGDGTYEHF.

This clonotype was found once. The final CDR3 position lacks the conserved phenylalanine or tryptophan, pointing to a likely read error. No DNA is shown, since the ends of the CDR3 on it are uncertain; the CDR3 is the one TCRdb lists. This sequence joins TRBV20-1 and TRBJ2-7; TRBD2 reflects the table's D call only, with no check against the DNA. Germline V gene data show CDR1 as DFQATT and CDR2 as SNEGSKA (reference sequence). From its first to its last residue, the CDR3 has 10 amino acids. CDR3 residues: CSARVSGSSP.

The rearrangement uses TRBV12-3 or TRBV12-4 and TRBJ2-3; TRBD2 matches at 15 bases. Trimming removed 8 bases from V and 5 bases from J; junction bases left unmatched: 5. This CDR3 is built from 15 residues. CDR3 sequence (DNA): TGTGCCAGCCCCGGGACTAGCGGGGGGTTAGATACGCAGTATTTT. It codes for CASPGTSGGLDTQYF.

There are many counts of this clonotype. The genes are TRBV5-4 and TRBJ1-1; D is undetermined. The CDR3 length is 14 residues. CDR1 is SGHNT and CDR2 is YYREEE in the germline V gene (reference sequence). The V end lost 0 bases, the J end lost 7 bases, and 13 bases lay between the germline ends. CDR3 amino acids: CASSLAPGDGEAFF. CDR3 nucleotide sequence: TGTGCCAGCAGCTTGGCGCCCGGGGATGGTGAAGCTTTCTTT.

In this sample, this clonotype turned up many times. V is TRBV7-6 and J is TRBJ2-1; 7 nucleotides line up with TRBD1. The V and J ends lost 5 bases and 7 bases, in that order; junction bases with no gene match: 8. The CDR3 is made up of 14 amino acids. Germline V lookup: CDR1 SGHVS, CDR2 FNYEAQ. CDR3 nucleotides: TGTGCCAGCAGCGTTAAGACAGGGTTTAATGAGCAGTTCTTC. It codes for CASSVKTGFNEQFF.

Comments on this clonotype: The final CDR3 position lacks the conserved phenylalanine or tryptophan, pointing to a likely read error. The rearrangement joins TRBV10-2 to TRBJ2-5, with D possibly matching TRBD1 (5 bases). Germline CDR1 and CDR2: WSHSY and SAAADI. V shed 8 bases and J shed 1 base, with 11 bases lying between them. This CDR3 has 13 amino acids. The CDR3 loop reads CASGGQAQETQYL. CDR3 sequence (DNA): TGCGCCAGCGGTGGACAAGCCCAAGAGACCCAGTACCTC.

This clonotype has a count of ten or more. The chain employs TRBV10-1 and TRBJ2-7, with 8 bases aligning to TRBD2. Germline loops: CDR1 WNHNN, CDR2 SYGVQD (reference sequence). V lost 6 bases to trimming and J lost 6 bases; unmatched junction nucleotides: 4. The CDR3 contains 12 residues. The CDR3 is CASSPREGEQYF. In nucleotides, the CDR3 is TGCGCCAGCAGCCCCCGGGAGGGCGAGCAGTACTTC.

The chain joins TRBV7-2 to TRBJ2-1, with D unresolved. V was clipped by 5 bases and J by 10 bases, with 9 bases between them. CDR1 is SGHTA, CDR2 FQGNSA, per germline. The CDR3 is 11 amino acids. The CDR3 sequence: CASSLPTEQFF. In DNA, the CDR3 is TGTGCCAGCAGCCTACCGACGGAGCAGTTCTTC.

On this clonotype: Given the absence of the conserved phenylalanine or tryptophan at the CDR3 end, a read error is likely. This chain links TRBV9 with TRBJ2-3; tentative D call: TRBD2 (6 bases). This CDR3 is 12 amino acids long. V was cut by 4 bases and J by 11 bases, with 14 bases left in between. Germline V lookup: CDR1 SGDLS, CDR2 YYNGEE. The CDR3 DNA reads as TGTGCCAGCAGCCTGGGCGGGGATGAGCAGTATGTT. It specifies CASSLGGDEQYV.

On this clonotype itself: The CDR3 does not end in the conserved phenylalanine or tryptophan, so this is likely a read error. No DNA is shown, since the ends of the CDR3 on it are uncertain; the CDR3 is the one TCRdb lists. The CDR3 loop is CASSLGGSQGRGISPSMV. The chain carries TRBV7-3 and TRBJ1-5; the table's TRBD1 call for D was not verified on the DNA. The CDR3 is 18 residues long, counting both termini. Per the germline V gene, CDR1 is SGHTA and CDR2 is FQGTGA.

This clonotype was detected ten times or more. The V gene is TRBV2, the J gene TRBJ1-1; 9 nucleotides match TRBD1. The V and J ends lost 4 bases and 5 bases, in that order; junction bases with no gene match: 11. Germline assignment: CDR1 SNHLY and CDR2 FYNNEI. The CDR3 extends over 16 amino acids. The CDR3 nucleotides read TGTGCCAGCAGTGCTAGGGGGACAGGGTTGGGGACTGAAGCTTTCTTT. Translating it yields CASSARGTGLGTEAFF. The complete variable domain, with remaining parts taken from reference TRBV2 and TRBJ1-1, reads EPEVTQTPSHQVTQMGQEVILRCVPISNHLYFYWYRQILGQKVEFLVSFYNNEISEKSEIFDDQFSVERPDGSNFTLKIRSTKLEDSAMYFCASSARGTGLGTEAFFGQGTRLTVV.

Ten or more counts support this clonotype. This sequence joins TRBV6-1 and TRBJ2-1; TRBD2 aligns across 9 bases. The CDR3 spans 16 residues. CDR1 is MNHNS, CDR2 SASEGT, per germline. The trim removed 7 bases at V and 0 bases at J, leaving 7 bases unmatched. Here the CDR3 DNA reads TGTGCCAGCATCATTCTAGCGGGGAACTCCTACAATGAGCAGTTCTTC. Encoded protein: CASIILAGNSYNEQFF.

V gene TRBV29-1 combines with J gene TRBJ2-3, with a tentative D call TRBD1 (7 bases). This CDR3 spans 15 amino acids. V dropped 6 bases and J dropped 1 base, with 17 bases sitting between them. CDR1 is SQVTM and CDR2 is ANQGSEA in the germline V gene. This CDR3 reads CSVQGGTGGTDTQYF. CDR3 sequence (DNA): TGCAGCGTCCAGGGGGGAACAGGGGGCACAGATACGCAGTATTTT.

The gene calls are TRBV20-1 and TRBJ2-3; TRBD2 matches 10 bases. Germline CDR1 reads DFQATT; CDR2 reads SNEGSKA (reference sequence). The J segment lost 11 bases and the V segment lost 5 bases, leaving 16 bases of the junction unmatched. CDR3 length: 15 residues. The CDR3 DNA reads TGCAGTGCTGCTAGCGGGGGAGGATTGGGCAATGAGCAGTATTTT. Translating it yields CSAASGGGLGNEQYF.

This clonotype was counted at least ten times. The genes are TRBV2 and TRBJ2-1; TRBD2 aligns across 7 bases. The junction had 17 bases not matched to a gene; V was cut back by 8 bases and J by 7 bases. The CDR3 has 16 amino acids. CDR1 is SNHLY, CDR2 FYNNEI, per germline. The CDR3 bases are TGTGCCAGCTGTGGCCCCCTCGCGGGAGTCGAAAATGAGCAGTTCTTC. Protein: CASCGPLAGVENEQFF.